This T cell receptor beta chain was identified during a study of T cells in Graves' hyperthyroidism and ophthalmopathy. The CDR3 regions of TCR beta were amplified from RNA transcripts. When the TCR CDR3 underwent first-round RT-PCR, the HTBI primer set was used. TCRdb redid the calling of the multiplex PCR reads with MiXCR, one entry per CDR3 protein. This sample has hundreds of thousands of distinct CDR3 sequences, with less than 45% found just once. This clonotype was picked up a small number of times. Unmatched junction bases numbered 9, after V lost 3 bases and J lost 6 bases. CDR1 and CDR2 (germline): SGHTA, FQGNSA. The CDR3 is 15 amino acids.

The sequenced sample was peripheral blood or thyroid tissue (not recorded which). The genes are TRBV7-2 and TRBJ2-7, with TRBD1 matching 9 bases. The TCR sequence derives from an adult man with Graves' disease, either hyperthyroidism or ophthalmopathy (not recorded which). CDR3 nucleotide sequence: TGTGCCAGCAGCTTTGCCGGGACAGGGTCGGCCGAGCAGTACTTC. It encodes CASSFAGTGSAEQYF. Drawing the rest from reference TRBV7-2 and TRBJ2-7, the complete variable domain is GAGVSQSPSNKVTEKGKDVELRCDPISGHTALYWYRQSLGQGLEFLIYFQGNSAPDKSGLPSDRFSAERTGGSVSTLTIQRTQQEDSAVYLCASSFAGTGSAEQYFGPGTRLTVT.